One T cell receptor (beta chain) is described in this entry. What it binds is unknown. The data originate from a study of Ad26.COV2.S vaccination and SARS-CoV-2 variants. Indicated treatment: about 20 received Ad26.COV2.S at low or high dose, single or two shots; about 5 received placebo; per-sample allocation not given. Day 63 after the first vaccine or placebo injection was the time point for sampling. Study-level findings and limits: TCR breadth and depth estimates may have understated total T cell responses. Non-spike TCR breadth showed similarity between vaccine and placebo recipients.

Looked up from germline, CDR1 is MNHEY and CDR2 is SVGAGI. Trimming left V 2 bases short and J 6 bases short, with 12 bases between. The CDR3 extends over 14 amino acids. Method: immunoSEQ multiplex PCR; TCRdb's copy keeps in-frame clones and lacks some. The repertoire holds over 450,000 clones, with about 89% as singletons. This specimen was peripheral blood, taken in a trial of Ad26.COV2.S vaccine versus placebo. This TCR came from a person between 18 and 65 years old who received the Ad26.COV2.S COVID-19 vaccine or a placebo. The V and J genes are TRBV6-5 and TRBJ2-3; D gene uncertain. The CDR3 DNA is TGTGCCAGCAGTTACAGTTCCGAGCCCGATACGCAGTATTTT. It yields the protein CASSYSSEPDTQYF.